These 29 T cell receptor beta chains came from one sample sequenced in a study of somatic mutations in cytotoxic T cells in rheumatoid arthritis. TCRdb keeps only in-frame clones here, not all; method: immunoSEQ multiplex PCR. The sample has roughly 10,000 clones, roughly 73% seen once. Sequenced sample: CD8+ T cells sorted from blood. These receptors came from a middle-aged man in good health.

The rearrangement joins TRBV9 to TRBJ1-5, with a weak D call TRBD1 (6 bases). The CDR3 is 15 amino acids. V was shortened by 2 bases and J by 2 bases, with 11 bases between the two germline ends. Germline-derived CDR1 and CDR2 are SGDLS and YYNGEE. For the CDR3, the DNA is TGTGCCAGCAGCGTGAACGGACAGCGCAATCAGCCCCAGCATTTT. This encodes CASSVNGQRNQPQHF.

The V and J genes are TRBV27 and TRBJ2-7; D remains unclear. V was cut by 4 bases and J by 7 bases, with 17 bases left in between. This CDR3 has 14 amino acids. Germline V gives CDR1 MNHEY, CDR2 SMNVEV (reference sequence). The CDR3 nucleotides are TGTGCCAGCAGTTCCAAGAGTAGCAATCGAGAGCAGTACTTC. This sequence encodes CASSSKSSNREQYF.

The chain is built from TRBV7-3 and TRBJ2-1; 8 bases align to TRBD2. V shed 1 base and J 8 bases; nucleotides not matched to a gene: 10. The germline V gene has CDR1 SGHTA and CDR2 FQGTGA. The CDR3 loop spans 16 amino acids. This CDR3 reads CASSLSGRAGEYEQFF. The CDR3 DNA reads as TGTGCCAGCAGCTTAAGTGGGCGAGCGGGAGAATATGAGCAGTTCTTC.

J is TRBJ2-7 and V is TRBV5-6; 7 bases match TRBD2. V trimming: 1 base; J trimming: 6 bases; junction bases outside the gene matches: 4. The V gene's germline CDR1 is SGHDT and CDR2 YYEEEE. The CDR3 is made up of 13 amino acids. CDR3 sequence: CASSLRGSSEQYF. The CDR3 DNA is TGTGCCAGCAGCTTGCGCGGGAGCTCCGAGCAGTACTTC.

The CDR3 nucleotides read TGTGCCAGCAGTTTCCCCAGACTAGCGGGGGAACCGGGAGATACGCAGTATTTT. This gives the protein CASSFPRLAGEPGDTQYF. The V call is TRBV28, the J call TRBJ2-3, with 12 bases matching TRBD2. The CDR3 consists of 18 residues. Germline CDR1 reads MDHEN; CDR2 reads SYDVKM. V gave up 3 bases and J gave up 5 bases; unmatched junction bases: 12.

This chain connects TRBV6-1 to TRBJ1-4, with D possibly matching TRBD1 (6 bases). The CDR3 extends over 14 amino acids. Between the trimmed V and J ends, which lost 4 bases and 5 bases, there was a span of 11 bases. Per germline, CDR1 MNHNS and CDR2 SASEGT. CDR3 region: CASSGGQGNEKLFF. The CDR3 coding sequence is TGTGCCAGCAGTGGAGGGCAGGGGAATGAAAAACTGTTTTTT.

This clone showed up just a few times. A read error is possible here, since a much larger clone lies one base away. The chain joins TRBV9 to TRBJ2-3; 7 nucleotides agree with TRBD2. Trimming cost V 6 bases and J 4 bases; bases outside gene matches: 11. The CDR3 length is 15 residues. Per the germline V gene, CDR1 is SGDLS and CDR2 is YYNGEE. In nucleotides, the CDR3 is TGTGCCAGCACCCCAGGATGGGCGGGAGCAGATACGCAGTATTTT. Translated: CASTPGWAGADTQYF.

The table lists this clone with a few counts. The V call is TRBV7-9, the J call TRBJ2-3, with D possibly matching TRBD2 (5 bases). V was clipped by 4 bases and J by 0 bases, with 11 bases between them. The germline gives CDR1 SEHNR, CDR2 FQNEAQ (reference sequence). The CDR3 sequence is 15 residues long. In DNA, the CDR3 is TGTGCCAGCAGCTCCCGACGGACTAGCACAGATACGCAGTATTTT. Protein sequence: CASSSRRTSTDTQYF.

The chain uses TRBV5-1 and TRBJ1-6; 10 nucleotides line up with TRBD1. The CDR3 consists of 16 residues. Germline CDR1 SGHRS, CDR2 YFSETQ. The V segment lost 3 bases and the J segment 4 bases; nucleotides outside the gene matches: 4. CDR3 residues: CASSSGQGGYNSPLHF. DNA of the CDR3: TGCGCCAGCAGCTCAGGACAGGGGGGTTATAATTCACCCCTCCACTTT.

This chain links TRBV7-3 with TRBJ2-2; 9 nucleotides line up with TRBD2. Germline V gene lookup returns CDR1 SGHTA and CDR2 FQGTGA. V gave up 2 bases and J gave up 6 bases; unmatched junction bases: 10. The CDR3 is made up of 17 amino acids. The CDR3 reads CASSLDGSGSEAGELFF. The CDR3 coding sequence is TGTGCCAGCAGCTTAGATGGTAGCGGGAGCGAGGCCGGGGAGCTGTTTTTT.

This clone occurred a few times. The chain couples TRBV28 to TRBJ1-5; 9 positions agree with TRBD1. The CDR3 extends over 16 amino acids. V trimming: 5 bases; J trimming: 3 bases; junction bases outside the gene matches: 8. The germline V gene encodes CDR1 MDHEN and CDR2 SYDVKM. CDR3 coding DNA: TGTGCCAGCAGTCCCCGGGGACAGGGTGCCAATCAGCCCCAGCATTTT. Amino acids: CASSPRGQGANQPQHF. Complete variable domain (other parts from reference TRBV28 and TRBJ1-5): DVKVTQSSRYLVKRTGEKVFLECVQDMDHENMFWYRQDPGLGLRLIYFSYDVKMKEKGDIPEGYSVSREKKERFSLILESASTNQTSMYLCASSPRGQGANQPQHFGDGTRLSIL.

Notes on this clone: At one end the junction does not follow the germline gene, possibly because of a read error. DNA for the CDR3: TGTGCTAGCAGCTTAGCAGCGGGGAACGCCTACGAGCAGTACTTC. This gives the protein CASSLAAGNAYEQYF. The chain recombines TRBV7-7 with TRBJ2-5; the match to TRBD2 covers 7 bases. The J call is uncertain, as TRBJ2-7 better fits the DNA end. CDR3 length: 15 residues. Germline V gene sequence: CDR1 SSHAT, CDR2 FNYEAQ (reference sequence).

The J gene is TRBJ2-2, the V gene TRBV2; tentatively, D is TRBD2 (7 bases). CDR3 length equals 15 residues. The V gene's germline CDR1 is SNHLY and CDR2 FYNNEI. V lost 8 bases to trimming and J lost 1 base, with 14 bases between them. CDR3 sequence reads: CASRTGGLNTGELFF. CDR3 nucleotides: TGTGCCAGCCGGACGGGGGGCTTGAACACCGGGGAGCTGTTTTTT.

V and J are TRBV27 and TRBJ1-4; D is unresolved. The CDR3 runs to 13 residues. V was clipped by 5 bases and J by 8 bases, with 12 bases between them. Germline V gene lookup returns CDR1 MNHEY and CDR2 SMNVEV (reference sequence). The CDR3 is CASSPREGEKLFF. The CDR3 coding sequence is TGTGCCAGCAGTCCGAGAGAGGGCGAAAAACTGTTTTTT.

V and J are TRBV29-1 and TRBJ2-5; 7 bases align to TRBD2. V dropped 4 bases and J dropped 13; count of bases not matched to a gene: 9. Germline CDR1 and CDR2: SQVTM and ANQGSEA. This CDR3 region has 11 residues. CDR3 nucleotide sequence: TGCAGCGTTGTGTATGGGGGGGATCCGTACTTC. Encoded protein: CSVVYGGDPYF.

The chain recombines TRBV27 with TRBJ2-5, with TRBD2 matching over 10 bases. V gave up 2 bases and J gave up 4 bases; unmatched junction bases: 4. The CDR3 runs 15 residues. Germline values: CDR1 MNHEY, CDR2 SMNVEV (reference sequence). CDR3 region: CASSLVAGGPETQYF. As DNA, the CDR3 is TGTGCCAGCAGTTTAGTAGCGGGAGGTCCAGAGACCCAGTACTTC.

J is TRBJ1-1 and V is TRBV7-9; D is undetermined. Germline V gene data show CDR1 as SEHNR and CDR2 as FQNEAQ (reference sequence). The CDR3 sequence is 13 residues long. V lost 5 bases and J lost 8, with 15 bases in between. CDR3 bases: TGTGCCAGCAGCCCAGTCTTACGAGGCGAAGCTTTCTTT. Encoded protein: CASSPVLRGEAFF.

The rearrangement joins TRBV7-9 to TRBJ1-3; D is uncertain. CDR3 length: 17 residues. CDR1 is SEHNR and CDR2 is FQNEAQ in the germline V gene (reference sequence). V was clipped by 2 bases and J by 0 bases, with 14 bases between them. CDR3 in DNA: TGTGCCAGCAGCTTATCTTTATCCCCGGGCTCTGGAAACACCATATATTTT. Protein: CASSLSLSPGSGNTIYF.

About this clone: The conserved phenylalanine or tryptophan is not found at the CDR3 terminus, so this likely reflects a read error. This rearrangement joins TRBV4-1 to TRBJ2-7; 11 bases map to TRBD1. Germline V gene sequence: CDR1 MGHRA, CDR2 YSYEKL. The CDR3 runs 15 residues. The CDR3 region is CASSPGQGEGYDQYL. CDR3 coding DNA: TGCGCCAGCAGCCCGGGACAGGGGGAAGGCTACGACCAGTACTTG.

This chain uses TRBV7-9 with TRBJ2-3; the D is unclear. Germline values: CDR1 SEHNR, CDR2 FQNEAQ (reference sequence). The CDR3 runs to 17 residues. Trimming left V 1 base short and J 2 bases short, with 16 bases between. The CDR3 coding sequence is TGTGCCAGCAGCTTAGACAGTTTCCCTTACCTCACAGATACGCAGTATTTT. Amino acids: CASSLDSFPYLTDTQYF.

This clone was found once. V usage is TRBV5-1 and J usage is TRBJ2-3; TRBD2 matches at 9 bases. With 0 bases clipped from V and 3 bases from J, the junction kept 2 bases outside the gene matches. The CDR3 consists of 15 residues. Germline CDR1 is SGHRS and CDR2 is YFSETQ. CDR3 nucleotides: TGCGCCAGCAGCTTGGAGCTAGCGGGGACAGATACGCAGTATTTT. Amino acids: CASSLELAGTDTQYF.

J is TRBJ1-2 and V is TRBV28, with a tentative D call TRBD1 (6 bases). Trimming left V 6 bases short and J 6 bases short, with 14 bases between. Germline V gene sequence: CDR1 MDHEN, CDR2 SYDVKM. The CDR3 loop spans 13 amino acids. DNA of the CDR3: TGTGCCAGCAGCCGAGCAGGGGTGGATGGCTACACCTTC. As protein: CASSRAGVDGYTF.

The chain combines TRBV7-2 with TRBJ1-6, with a tentative D call TRBD1 (5 bases). This CDR3 contains 14 residues. The ends were cut back, 3 bases at V and 8 bases at J, with 11 bases in the middle. Germline-derived CDR1 and CDR2 are SGHTA and FQGNSA. The CDR3 coding sequence is TGTGCCAGCAGCTTTGGAGGGGACTATTCACCCCTCCACTTT. It translates to CASSFGGDYSPLHF.

About this clone itself: The sample has other DNA sequences that encode this CDR3 too. This sequence joins TRBV5-4 and TRBJ2-1; TRBD2 might be the D (6 bases). CDR1 and CDR2 from the germline V gene are SGHNT and YYREEE (reference sequence). CDR3 size: 16 residues. V shed 4 bases and J shed 8 bases, with 22 bases lying between them. The CDR3 DNA reads as TGTGCCAGCAGCCTGAACGGTCTCGGGAGCTCTCATGAGCAGTTCTTC. It specifies CASSLNGLGSSHEQFF.

The CDR3 bases are TGTGCCAGCGACGGGGATAGCAATCAGCCCCAGCATTTT. This translates into CASDGDSNQPQHF. The gene calls are TRBV2 and TRBJ1-5; D not certain. V shed 8 bases and J shed 0 bases, with 8 bases lying between them. CDR1 and CDR2 (germline): SNHLY, FYNNEI. CDR3 length: 13 amino acids.

V is TRBV11-2 and J is TRBJ1-4; the D is unclear. Germline V gene lookup returns CDR1 SGHAT and CDR2 FQNNGV. This CDR3 is built from 13 residues. Trimming removed 1 base from V and 13 bases from J, with 13 bases in between. DNA for the CDR3: TGTGCCAGCAGCTTAGTGTATCTGGGAGGACTGTTTTTT. It is translated as CASSLVYLGGLFF. Supplemented by reference TRBV11-2 and TRBJ1-4, the full variable domain reads EAGVAQSPRYKIIEKRQSVAFWCNPISGHATLYWYQQILGQGPKLLIQFQNNGVVDDSQLPKDRFSAERLKGVDSTLKIQPAKLEDSAVYLCASSLVYLGGLFFGSGTQLSVL.

This chain joins TRBV13 and TRBJ2-7; 9 bases align to TRBD1. This CDR3 contains 15 residues. V was clipped by 5 bases and J by 6 bases; unmatched bases: 11. Germline-derived CDR1 and CDR2 are PRHDT and FYEKMQ (reference sequence). This chain's CDR3 is CASSAADRGELEQYF. The CDR3 region has the DNA TGTGCCAGCAGCGCGGCGGACAGGGGAGAGCTCGAGCAGTACTTC.

The CDR3 spells CASSSRAFYTDTQYF. DNA for the CDR3: TGTGCCAGCAGCTCTCGAGCTTTCTACACAGATACGCAGTATTTT. The chain recombines TRBV28 with TRBJ2-3; unclear D gene. Trimming removed 6 bases from V and 2 bases from J, with 15 bases in between. Germline lookup yields CDR1 MDHEN and CDR2 SYDVKM. This CDR3 spans 15 amino acids.

In nucleotides, the CDR3 is TGTGCCAGCAGCTTTATTGTAACAGGGGGATTGAACACCGGGGAGCTGTTTTTT. It specifies CASSFIVTGGLNTGELFF. The J gene is TRBJ2-2, the V gene TRBV5-4; TRBD1 agrees at 8 bases. The CDR3 contains 18 residues. Trimming removed 2 bases from V and 1 base from J; junction bases left unmatched: 10. CDR1 SGHNT and CDR2 YYREEE come from the germline V gene (reference sequence).